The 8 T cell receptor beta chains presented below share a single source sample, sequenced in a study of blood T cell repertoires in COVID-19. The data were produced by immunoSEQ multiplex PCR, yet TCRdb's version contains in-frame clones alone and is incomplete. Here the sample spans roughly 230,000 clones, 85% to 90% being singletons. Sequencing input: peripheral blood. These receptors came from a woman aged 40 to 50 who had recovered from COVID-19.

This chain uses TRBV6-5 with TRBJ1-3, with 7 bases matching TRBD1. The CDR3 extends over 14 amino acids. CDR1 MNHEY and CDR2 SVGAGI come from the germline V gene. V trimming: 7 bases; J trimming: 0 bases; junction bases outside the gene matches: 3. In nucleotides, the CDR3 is TGTGCCAGCATCGACAGGGTCTCTGGAAACACCATATATTTT. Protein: CASIDRVSGNTIYF.

In DNA, the CDR3 is TGTGCCAGCAGCTATGGTTCACCCCTCCACTTT. It codes for CASSYGSPLHF. The gene calls are TRBV28 and TRBJ1-6; no clear D. Germline V gene sequence: CDR1 MDHEN, CDR2 SYDVKM. The V end was cut by 6 bases, the J end by 9 bases, with 6 bases between. The CDR3 extends over 11 amino acids.

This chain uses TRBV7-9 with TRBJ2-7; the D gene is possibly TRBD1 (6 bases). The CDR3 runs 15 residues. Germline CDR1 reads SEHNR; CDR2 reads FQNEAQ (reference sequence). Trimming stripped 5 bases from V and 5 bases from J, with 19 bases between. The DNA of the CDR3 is TGTGCCAGCAGCAGAGAGCCAGGGGCCTATGACGAGCAGTACGTC. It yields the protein CASSREPGAYDEQYV.

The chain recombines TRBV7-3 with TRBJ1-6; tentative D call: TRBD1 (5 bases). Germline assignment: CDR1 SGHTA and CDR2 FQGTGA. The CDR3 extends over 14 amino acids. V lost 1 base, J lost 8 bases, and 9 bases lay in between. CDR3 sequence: CASSLRGGDSPLHF. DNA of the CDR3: TGTGCCAGCAGCTTAAGGGGAGGGGATTCACCCCTCCACTTT.

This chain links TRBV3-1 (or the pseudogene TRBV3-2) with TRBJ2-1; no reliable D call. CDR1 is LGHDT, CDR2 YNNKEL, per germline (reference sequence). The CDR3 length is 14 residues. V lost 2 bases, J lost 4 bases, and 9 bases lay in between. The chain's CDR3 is CASSQLAAYNEQFF. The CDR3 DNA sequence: TGTGCCAGCAGCCAACTGGCGGCATACAATGAGCAGTTCTTC.

CDR3 DNA sequence: TGTGCCAGCAGCCAAGATTTCGGGACAGGGAGGTACAATGAGCAGTTCTTC. It yields the protein CASSQDFGTGRYNEQFF. V usage is TRBV3-1 (or the pseudogene TRBV3-2) and J usage is TRBJ2-1; 9 bases fit TRBD1. The CDR3 sequence is 17 residues long. The ends lost 0 bases at V and 4 bases at J; junction bases unmatched: 7. Germline V lookup: CDR1 LGHDT, CDR2 YNNKEL (reference sequence).

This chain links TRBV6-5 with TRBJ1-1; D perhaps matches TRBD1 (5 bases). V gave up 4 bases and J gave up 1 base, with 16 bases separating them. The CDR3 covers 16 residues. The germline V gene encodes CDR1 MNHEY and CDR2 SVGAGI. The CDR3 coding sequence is TGTGCCAGCAGTTTCGTAAGATGGGGGGAGAACACTGAAGCTTTCTTT. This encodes CASSFVRWGENTEAFF.

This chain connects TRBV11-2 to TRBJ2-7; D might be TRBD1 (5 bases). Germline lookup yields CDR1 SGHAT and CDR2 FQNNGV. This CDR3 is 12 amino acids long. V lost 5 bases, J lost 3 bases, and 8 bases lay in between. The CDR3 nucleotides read TGTGCCAGCAGCAAGGGGAACTACGAGCAGTACTTC. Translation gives CASSKGNYEQYF.